A selection of T cell receptor beta chains follows, all from one sample in a study of T cell repertoires in cytomegalovirus infection. These receptors are not linked to any known antigen. A single record per CDR3 protein comes from TCRdb applying MiXCR to the reads. The sample holds approximately 500,000 distinct CDR3 sequences, roughly a third seen once. Sequencing used cultured PBMCs, obtained from culture after CMV antigen stimulation. Receptors were obtained from a human donor in good health (CMV status not recorded). Some clones in this sample may be carry-over from other donors' samples. CDR3s include the opening cysteine and the closing phenylalanine or tryptophan. The D gene is left open where the match is weak. The size entry is marked missing in some rows and otherwise reads once, few, many or a size class.

j_call,clone_size,v_call,d_call,cdr3_aa,cdr3_nt
TRBJ2-6,.,TRBV4-1,.,CASSQAGGPGANVLTF,TGCGCCAGCAGCCAAGCCGGGGGGCCTGGGGCCAACGTCCTGACTTTC
TRBJ1-2,.,TRBV5-6,.,CASSPTNYGYTF,TGTGCCAGCAGCCCAACTAACTATGGCTACACCTTC
TRBJ1-5,.,TRBV7-8,.,CASSLAYNQPQHF,TGTGCCAGCAGCTTAGCTTACAATCAGCCCCAGCATTTT
TRBJ2-3,.,TRBV19,.,CASSILGPGTDTQYF,TGTGCCAGTAGTATCTTGGGCCCGGGCACAGATACGCAGTATTTT
TRBJ2-4,few,TRBV7-9,.,CASSSGPQNIQYF,TGTGCCAGCAGCTCGGGACCGCAAAACATTCAGTACTTC
TRBJ2-1,.,TRBV23-1,.,CWGDEQFF,TGCTGGGGAGATGAGCAGTTCTTC
TRBJ1-3,few,TRBV6-1,.,CASRARGGPVGNTIYF,TGTGCCAGCAGGGCCAGGGGCGGTCCGGTTGGAAACACCATATATTTT
TRBJ1-4,few,TRBV5-4,.,CASSMDSATNEKLFF,TGTGCCAGCAGCATGGACAGTGCAACTAATGAAAAACTGTTTTTT
TRBJ1-2,.,TRBV7-9,.,CASSSRRGYGYTF,TGTGCCAGCAGCTCTCGGAGGGGGTATGGCTACACCTTC
TRBJ1-1,many,TRBV11-1,TRBD1,CASSPEEGQANTEAFF,TGTGCCAGCAGCCCTGAAGAGGGACAGGCGAACACTGAAGCTTTCTTT
TRBJ2-5,.,TRBV12-3/TRBV12-4,TRBD1,CASTRDRYQETQYF,TGTGCCAGCACCAGGGACAGGTACCAAGAGACCCAGTACTTC
TRBJ1-5,.,TRBV19,.,CASSIAGTNQPQHF,TGTGCCAGTAGTATAGCAGGGACCAATCAGCCCCAGCATTTT
TRBJ2-7,.,TRBV7-2,.,CASSLEDARTYEQYF,TGTGCCAGCAGCTTAGAGGACGCCCGGACCTACGAGCAGTACTTC
TRBJ2-3,few,TRBV28,TRBD2,CASSPPGLAVTDTQYF,TGTGCCAGCAGTCCCCCCGGACTAGCGGTCACAGATACGCAGTATTTT
TRBJ2-5,.,TRBV19,TRBD2,CASSWTSGNQETQYF,TGTGCCAGTAGCTGGACTAGCGGGAACCAAGAGACCCAGTACTTC
TRBJ2-5,.,TRBV20-1,.,CSARDLLWGSQETQYF,TGCAGTGCTAGAGATCTACTTTGGGGCAGCCAAGAGACCCAGTACTTC
TRBJ2-3,.,TRBV10-3,.,CAIQGQTDTQYF,TGTGCCATCCAAGGACAGACAGATACGCAGTATTTT
TRBJ2-1,.,TRBV19,.,CASSMTAMGILDEQFF,TGTGCCAGTAGTATGACCGCTATGGGGATTTTGGATGAGCAGTTCTTC
TRBJ1-1,.,TRBV29-1,.,CSVEGGKAEAFF,TGCAGCGTTGAAGGCGGGAAAGCTGAAGCTTTCTTT
TRBJ2-1,few,TRBV12-3/TRBV12-4,.,CASSLSTNNEQFF,TGTGCCAGCAGTTTATCCACCAACAATGAGCAGTTCTTC
TRBJ2-7,.,TRBV19,.,CASSIRGGDGYEQYF,TGTGCCAGTAGTATTCGCGGAGGGGACGGCTACGAGCAGTACTTC
TRBJ1-4,.,TRBV12-3/TRBV12-4,TRBD1,CASSVGQGARKLFF,TGTGCCAGCAGTGTGGGACAGGGGGCGAGGAAACTGTTTTTT
TRBJ1-6,.,TRBV15,TRBD1,CATSREPQGAFLGSPLHF,TGTGCCACCAGCAGAGAGCCGCAGGGGGCTTTTCTAGGGTCACCCCTCCACTTT
TRBJ2-7,few,TRBV4-1,.,CASSLETSGSYEQYF,TGCGCCAGCAGCCTGGAGACCTCTGGCTCCTACGAGCAGTACTTC
TRBJ2-7,.,TRBV6-5,TRBD1,CASSQSGQGTHEQYF,TGTGCCAGCAGTCAGTCGGGACAGGGAACCCACGAGCAGTACTTC
TRBJ2-1,.,TRBV5-1,TRBD2,CASSSVPLAGFGNEQFF,TGCGCCAGCAGCTCCGTGCCTCTAGCGGGTTTTGGCAATGAGCAGTTCTTC
TRBJ2-3,.,TRBV7-9,TRBD2,CASSTGLRTTDTQYF,TGTGCCAGCAGCACGGGACTACGGACCACAGATACGCAGTATTTT
TRBJ2-1,few,TRBV5-4,.,CATYSLSGRYNEQFF,TGTGCCACTTACTCCTTAAGCGGAAGATACAATGAGCAGTTCTTC
TRBJ2-3,.,TRBV27,TRBD2,CASSPVSGMTTDTQYF,TGTGCCAGCAGCCCTGTTAGCGGGATGACAACAGATACGCAGTATTTT
TRBJ1-4,few,TRBV28,.,CAVSPREKLFF,TGTGCCGTCAGCCCCCGGGAAAAACTGTTTTTT
TRBJ1-3,many,TRBV7-2,TRBD1,CASSPGQGMNTIYF,TGTGCCAGCAGCCCGGGACAGGGGATGAACACCATATATTTT
TRBJ1-1,.,TRBV29-1,TRBD1,CSVGQMNTEAFF,TGCAGCGTGGGACAGATGAACACTGAAGCTTTCTTT
TRBJ2-7,.,TRBV6-6,.,CASSEPAREQYF,TGTGCCAGCAGTGAGCCCGCGAGGGAGCAGTACTTC
TRBJ2-7,.,TRBV4-1,TRBD1,CASSQGPGQGGGYEQYF,TGCGCCAGCAGCCAAGGACCGGGACAGGGTGGGGGTTACGAGCAGTACTTC
TRBJ1-5,.,TRBV7-9,.,CASSNEGNNQPQHF,TGTGCCAGCAGCAACGAGGGCAACAATCAGCCCCAGCATTTT
TRBJ1-1,.,TRBV5-6,TRBD1,CASSKTGGWTEAFF,TGTGCCAGCAGCAAGACAGGGGGATGGACTGAAGCTTTCTTT
TRBJ1-2,few,TRBV7-2,TRBD1,CASSPSQGRGYTF,TGTGCCAGCAGCCCCTCACAGGGGAGGGGCTACACCTTC
TRBJ2-2,.,TRBV6-8,TRBD2,CASSSQLAGTGELFF,TGTGCCAGCAGTTCGCAACTAGCGGGGACCGGGGAGCTGTTTTTT
TRBJ2-2,once,TRBV4-2,TRBD2,CASSYSGTVGELFF,TGTGCCAGCAGCTATAGCGGGACCGTCGGGGAGCTGTTTTTT
TRBJ1-4,.,TRBV7-6,.,CASSPQQATTNEKLFF,TGTGCCAGCAGCCCCCAACAGGCAACAACTAATGAAAAACTGTTTTTT
TRBJ2-2,.,TRBV7-2,.,CASSFLGSGELFF,TGTGCCAGCAGCTTTTTAGGTTCCGGGGAGCTGTTTTTT
TRBJ2-7,few,TRBV7-2,.,CASSLGVSEYEQYF,TGTGCCAGCAGCTTAGGGGTCAGCGAGTACGAGCAGTACTTC
TRBJ2-5,few,TRBV12-3/TRBV12-4,TRBD2,CASSPSRREGETQYF,TGTGCCAGCAGTCCCTCTCGGCGGGAGGGCGAGACCCAGTACTTC
TRBJ1-1,once,TRBV6-4,.,CASSLERETEAFF,TGTGCCAGCAGCCTCGAGAGAGAAACTGAAGCTTTCTTT
TRBJ2-2,.,TRBV19,.,CASAQDSSDGELFF,TGTGCCAGCGCACAGGACTCTTCAGACGGGGAGCTGTTTTTT
TRBJ2-1,.,TRBV11-3,TRBD2,CASSAGLALSSYNGQFF,TGTGCCAGCAGCGCGGGACTAGCCTTGAGCTCCTACAATGGGCAGTTCTTC
TRBJ2-7,few,TRBV11-3,TRBD1,CASSPGTDYEQYF,TGTGCCAGCAGCCCCGGGACAGACTACGAGCAGTACTTC
TRBJ2-1,.,TRBV2,.,CASTVGGTYNEQFF,TGTGCCAGCACAGTGGGAGGCACCTACAATGAGCAGTTCTTC
TRBJ1-1,.,TRBV7-9,.,CASSLVAGEITEAFF,TGTGCCAGCAGCTTAGTGGCAGGCGAAATCACTGAAGCTTTCTTT
TRBJ2-2,few,TRBV6-2/TRBV6-3,.,CASSPWNRENGELFF,TGTGCCAGCAGTCCGTGGAACAGGGAGAACGGGGAGCTGTTTTTT
TRBJ2-7,many,TRBV7-2,TRBD2,CASSRTSGIYEQYF,TGTGCCAGCAGCCGGACTAGCGGGATCTACGAGCAGTACTTC
TRBJ1-2,.,TRBV19,.,CARRTFPFYGYTF,TGTGCCAGAAGGACCTTTCCGTTCTATGGCTACACCTTC
TRBJ1-1,.,TRBV5-1,.,CASSSLKLSNTEAFF,TGCGCCAGCAGCTCTCTTAAGTTGTCAAACACTGAAGCTTTCTTT
TRBJ2-1,many,TRBV7-8,TRBD1,CASSLDRGDYNEQFF,TGTGCCAGCAGCTTAGACAGGGGGGACTACAATGAGCAGTTCTTC
TRBJ2-7,.,TRBV11-2,TRBD2,CASSSLKGGLANYEQYF,TGTGCCAGCAGCTCGCTTAAGGGGGGACTAGCGAACTACGAGCAGTACTTC
TRBJ1-6,.,TRBV7-2,.,CASSALQGNNSPLHF,TGTGCCAGCAGCGCCTTACAGGGTAACAATTCACCCCTCCACTTT
TRBJ2-1,.,TRBV27,.,CASSRPQAAASYNEQFF,TGTGCCAGCAGCCGCCCTCAGGCAGCGGCCTCCTACAATGAGCAGTTCTTC
TRBJ1-2,few,TRBV7-2,TRBD1,CASSHSLDRGNGYTF,TGTGCCAGCAGCCACTCCCTCGACAGGGGAAATGGCTACACCTTC
TRBJ1-5,many,TRBV7-2,.,CASSSVVNSNQPQHF,TGTGCCAGCAGTTCAGTCGTCAATAGCAATCAGCCCCAGCATTTT
TRBJ1-2,many,TRBV7-2,.,CASRSGIANYGYTF,TGTGCCAGCAGATCGGGGATAGCTAACTATGGCTACACCTTC